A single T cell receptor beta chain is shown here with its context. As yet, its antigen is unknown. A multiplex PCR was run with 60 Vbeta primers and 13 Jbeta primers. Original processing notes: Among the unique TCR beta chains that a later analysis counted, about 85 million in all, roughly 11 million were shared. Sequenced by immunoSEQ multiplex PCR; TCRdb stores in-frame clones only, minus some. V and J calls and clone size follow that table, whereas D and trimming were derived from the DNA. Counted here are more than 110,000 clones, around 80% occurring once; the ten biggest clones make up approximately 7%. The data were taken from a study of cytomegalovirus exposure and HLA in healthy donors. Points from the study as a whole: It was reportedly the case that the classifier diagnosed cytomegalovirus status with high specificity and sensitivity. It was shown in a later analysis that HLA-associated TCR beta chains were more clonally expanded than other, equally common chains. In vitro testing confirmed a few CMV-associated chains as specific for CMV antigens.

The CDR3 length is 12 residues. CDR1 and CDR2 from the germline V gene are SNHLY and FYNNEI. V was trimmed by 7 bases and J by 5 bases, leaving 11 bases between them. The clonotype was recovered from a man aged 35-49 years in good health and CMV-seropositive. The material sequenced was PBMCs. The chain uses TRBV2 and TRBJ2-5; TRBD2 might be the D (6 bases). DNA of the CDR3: TGTGCCAGCACTTGGGCGGGGGAGACCCAGTACTTC. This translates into CASTWAGETQYF.